This T cell receptor beta chain originates from a study of blood T cell repertoires in COVID-19 (dated by TCRdb to about 2020). Regarding the study in general: Samples covering the acute and convalescent phases of COVID-19 were provided by collaborators in the United States, Italy and Spain. The prospective study material was composed of cDNA or gDNA derived from T cells, B-cell-depleted T cells, or PBMCs. Subjects who had been exposed to COVID-19, were actively infected with it, or had recovered from it provided the deeply sampled blood TCRbeta repertoires that made up the dataset. The repertoires were made available in a free public database intended to serve as a resource for research on the immune response to SARS-CoV-2. Samples came from the ongoing ImmuneRACE study (first 160 participants) plus 1,254 subjects from 6 global collaborators. A de-identified subject ID, COVID-19 status, age in years and sex were almost always included in the sample metadata. Where available, HLA class I and class II types were obtained from metadata supplied by the sample provider rather than from assay-based typing.

One collaborating source in Seattle enrolled patients during active infection and followed them longitudinally through the course of disease. The collaborating institutions used their own protocols to collect whole blood in K2EDTA tubes. For TCRbeta analysis, collaborators shipped samples in one of three forms: frozen whole blood, isolated PBMCs, or DNA extracted from either of those sample types. Note on this clone: The antigen this receptor binds is unknown. It has no much larger one-base neighbor in the sample; base qualities were not kept.

TCRbeta CDR3 regions were amplified from genomic DNA using the immunoSEQ Assay, a bias-controlled multiplex PCR. The study's own analysis went as follows. Nucleated cell counts per sample were estimated from amplification of reference gene primers within the assay. Sequence reads were collapsed and filtered to measure the absolute abundance of every unique TCRbeta CDR3 rearrangement. For each sample, productive Simpson clonality was calculated by taking the square root of Simpson's diversity index across productive rearrangements. This is the immuneACCESS table as TCRdb keeps it, with only in-frame sequences that have V and J called. A part of the clones is gone; compared with another copy, unresolved V genes explain less than half, and the rest is unexplained. The D gene and trimming were derived from the DNA, and the V and J assignments and clone size from that table. In all, the sample holds roughly 230,000 clones, and 90% of those were seen once. The top ten clonotypes cover around 2.3% of the sample.

Results and caveats for the whole study, not just this receptor: How much clinical and demographic metadata was included differed by source and by participant, and the metadata was provided uncurated.

V has 5 bases trimmed and J has 2 bases trimmed; junction bases matching no gene number 9. Its CDR3 holds 17 amino acids, cysteine through phenylalanine. This entry keeps only the CDR3 DNA: 51 bases, framed from base 1. Sequences SGDLS (CDR1) and YYNGEE (CDR2) are obtained from the germline V gene. Sequencing was performed on peripheral blood. This receptor was identified in a woman aged 55-75 years with COVID-19, enrolled during active disease. This receptor chain uses TRBV9 and TRBJ2-1, with 11 middle bases fitting TRBD2. Read as DNA, the sequence is TGTGCCAGCAGTTTTAGCGGGGGGGCACGGACCTACAATGAGCAGTTCTTC. Translated, this is CASSFSGGARTYNEQFF.